This T cell receptor beta chain emerged from a study of CD4 T cells in relation to SARS-CoV-2 and coronaviruses. On the study more broadly: Shared crossreactive spike epitopes were mapped to their HLA restriction. Whole-study results and caveats: The cross-reactivity analysis covered only spike protein, not other viral proteins. In roughly 60% of donors, memory CD4+ clonotypes crossrecognized SARS-CoV-2 and at least one common cold coronavirus spike.

As regards this clone: Its antigen is not known.

Trimming pared 2 bases from V and 1 base from J, leaving 5 bases between. CDR1 is ENHRY and CDR2 is SYGVKD in the germline V gene. The CDR3 consists of 13 residues. Profiling relied on immunoSEQ multiplex PCR, and the TCRdb table lists in-frame clones only, not all of them. The data show about 70,000 clones, with 75% to 90% seen just once and 1.6% held by the top ten. Unexposed donor CD4+ T cells date from 2011-2018, before the COVID-19 pandemic. Cryopreserved PBMCs were CD4-enriched, then split into naive and memory cells. The sample comprised memory CD4+ T cells from PBMCs. The chain joins TRBV10-3 to TRBJ2-5; D is undetermined. The source is a human donor in good health. The CDR3 is CAISEGSQETQYF. CDR3 in DNA: TGTGCCATCAGTGAGGGGTCCCAAGAGACCCAGTACTTC.